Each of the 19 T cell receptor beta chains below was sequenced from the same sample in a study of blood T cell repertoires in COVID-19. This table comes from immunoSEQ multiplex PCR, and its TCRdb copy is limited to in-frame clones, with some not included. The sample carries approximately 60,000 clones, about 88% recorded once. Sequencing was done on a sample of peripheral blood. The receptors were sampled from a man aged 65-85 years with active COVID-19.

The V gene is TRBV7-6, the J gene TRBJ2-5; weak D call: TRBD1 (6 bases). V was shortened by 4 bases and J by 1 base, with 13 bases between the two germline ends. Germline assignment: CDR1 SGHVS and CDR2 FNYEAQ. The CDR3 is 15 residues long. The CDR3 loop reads CASSYAGTSQETQYF. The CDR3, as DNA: TGTGCCAGCAGCTACGCCGGGACATCCCAAGAGACCCAGTACTTC. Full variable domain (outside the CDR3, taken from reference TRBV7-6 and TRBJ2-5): GAGVSQSPRYKVTKRGQDVALRCDPISGHVSLYWYRQALGQGPEFLTYFNYEAQQDKSGLPNDRFSAERPEGSISTLTIQRTEQRDSAMYRCASSYAGTSQETQYFGPGTRLLVL.

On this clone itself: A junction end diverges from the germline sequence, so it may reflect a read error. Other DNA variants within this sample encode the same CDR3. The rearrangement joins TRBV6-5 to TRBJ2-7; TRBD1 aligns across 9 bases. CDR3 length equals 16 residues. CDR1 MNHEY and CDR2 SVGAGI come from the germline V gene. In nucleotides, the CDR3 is TGTGCCAGTAGTTACCTAACAGGGGGCTCCGTCTACGAGCAGTACTTC. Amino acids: CASSYLTGGSVYEQYF.

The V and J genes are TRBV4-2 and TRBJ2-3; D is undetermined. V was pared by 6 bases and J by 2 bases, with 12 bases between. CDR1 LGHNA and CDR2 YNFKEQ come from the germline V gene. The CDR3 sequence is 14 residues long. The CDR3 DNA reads TGTGCCAGCAGAGCTTATATCTACACAGATACGCAGTATTTT. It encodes CASRAYIYTDTQYF.

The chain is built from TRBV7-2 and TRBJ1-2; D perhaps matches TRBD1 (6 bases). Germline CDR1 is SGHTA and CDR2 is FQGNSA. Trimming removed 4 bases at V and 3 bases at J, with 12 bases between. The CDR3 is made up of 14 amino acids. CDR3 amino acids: CASSSLGGDYGYTF. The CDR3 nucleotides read TGTGCCAGCAGCTCCCTAGGGGGGGACTATGGCTACACCTTC. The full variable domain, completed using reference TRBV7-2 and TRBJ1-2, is GAGVSQSPSNKVTEKGKDVELRCDPISGHTALYWYRQSLGQGLEFLIYFQGNSAPDKSGLPSDRFSAERTGGSVSTLTIQRTQQEDSAVYLCASSSLGGDYGYTFGSGTRLTVV.

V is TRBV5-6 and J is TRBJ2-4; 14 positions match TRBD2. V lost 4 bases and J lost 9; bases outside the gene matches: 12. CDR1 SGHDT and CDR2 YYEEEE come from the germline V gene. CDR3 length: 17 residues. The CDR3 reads CASSRRGLAGEDAIQYF. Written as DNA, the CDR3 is TGTGCCAGCAGCCGCCGGGGACTAGCGGGAGAGGACGCCATTCAGTACTTC.

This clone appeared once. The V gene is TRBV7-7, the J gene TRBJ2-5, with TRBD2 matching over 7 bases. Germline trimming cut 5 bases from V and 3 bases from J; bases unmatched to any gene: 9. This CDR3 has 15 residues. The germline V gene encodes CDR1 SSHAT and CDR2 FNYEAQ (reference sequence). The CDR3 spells CASSRNRSGKETQYF. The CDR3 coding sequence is TGTGCCAGCAGCCGTAATCGGAGCGGGAAAGAGACCCAGTACTTC.

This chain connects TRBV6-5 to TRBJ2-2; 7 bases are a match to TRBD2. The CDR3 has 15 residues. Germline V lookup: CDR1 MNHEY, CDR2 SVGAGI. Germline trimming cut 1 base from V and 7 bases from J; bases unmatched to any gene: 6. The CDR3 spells CASSYYGGTGGELFF. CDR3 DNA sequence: TGTGCCAGCAGTTACTACGGGGGGACCGGCGGGGAGCTGTTTTTT.

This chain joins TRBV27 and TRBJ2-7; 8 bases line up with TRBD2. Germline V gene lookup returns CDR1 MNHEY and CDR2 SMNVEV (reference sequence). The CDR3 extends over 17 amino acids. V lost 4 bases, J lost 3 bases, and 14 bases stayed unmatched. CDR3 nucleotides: TGTGCCAGCAGTTCCCAGCGTAGCGGGGCCCTTCTCTACGAGCAGTACTTC. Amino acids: CASSSQRSGALLYEQYF.

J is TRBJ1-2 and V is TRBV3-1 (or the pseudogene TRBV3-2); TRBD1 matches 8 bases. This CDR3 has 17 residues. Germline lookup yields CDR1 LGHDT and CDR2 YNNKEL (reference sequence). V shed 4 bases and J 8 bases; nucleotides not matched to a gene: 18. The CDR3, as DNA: TGTGCCAGCAGCCCAGAGCGCCAGGGGGCCCCGTGGATGGGCTACACCTTC. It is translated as CASSPERQGAPWMGYTF.

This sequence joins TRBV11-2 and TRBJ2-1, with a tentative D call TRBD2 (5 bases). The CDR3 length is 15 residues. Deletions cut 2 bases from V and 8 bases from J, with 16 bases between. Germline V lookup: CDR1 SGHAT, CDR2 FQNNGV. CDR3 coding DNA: TGTGCCAGCAGCTTACCCCGGACTGGCGAAGATGAGCAGTTCTTC. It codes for CASSLPRTGEDEQFF.

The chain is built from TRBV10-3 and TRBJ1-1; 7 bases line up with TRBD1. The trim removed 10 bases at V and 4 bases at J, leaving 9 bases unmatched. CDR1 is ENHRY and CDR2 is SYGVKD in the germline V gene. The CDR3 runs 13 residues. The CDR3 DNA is TGTGCCACCACCGGGACAGAGGGCACTGAAGCTTTCTTT. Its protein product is CATTGTEGTEAFF.

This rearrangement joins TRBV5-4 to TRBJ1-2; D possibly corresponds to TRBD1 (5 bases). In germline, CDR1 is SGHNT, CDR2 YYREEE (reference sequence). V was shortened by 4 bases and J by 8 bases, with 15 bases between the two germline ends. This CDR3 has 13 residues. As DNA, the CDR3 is TGTGCCAGCAGCGTCGACAGTCAGATCGGCTACACCTTC. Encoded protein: CASSVDSQIGYTF.

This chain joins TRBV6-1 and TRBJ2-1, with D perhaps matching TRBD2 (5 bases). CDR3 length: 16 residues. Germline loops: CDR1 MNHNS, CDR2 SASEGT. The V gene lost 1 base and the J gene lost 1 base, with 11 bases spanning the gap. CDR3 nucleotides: TGTGCCAGCAGTGAAGGAGGGAGTAGGTCCTACAATGAGCAGTTCTTC. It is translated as CASSEGGSRSYNEQFF.

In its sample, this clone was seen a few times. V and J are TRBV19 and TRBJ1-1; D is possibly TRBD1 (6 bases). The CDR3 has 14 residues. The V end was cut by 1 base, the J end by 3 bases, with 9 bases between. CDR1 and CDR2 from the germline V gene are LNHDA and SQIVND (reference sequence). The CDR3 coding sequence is TGTGCCAGTAGTATAGGGGGGCTATACACTGAAGCTTTCTTT. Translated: CASSIGGLYTEAFF.

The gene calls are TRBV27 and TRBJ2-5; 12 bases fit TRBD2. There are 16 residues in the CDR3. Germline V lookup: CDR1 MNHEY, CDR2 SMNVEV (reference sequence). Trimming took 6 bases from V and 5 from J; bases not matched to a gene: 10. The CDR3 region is CASRPSILAGGETQYF. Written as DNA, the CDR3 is TGTGCCAGCAGACCTTCGATACTAGCGGGAGGCGAGACCCAGTACTTC.

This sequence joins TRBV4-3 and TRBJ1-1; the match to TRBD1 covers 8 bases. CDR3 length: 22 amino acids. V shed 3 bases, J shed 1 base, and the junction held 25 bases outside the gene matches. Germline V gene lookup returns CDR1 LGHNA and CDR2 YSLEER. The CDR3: CASSQITGTGKSFFLANTEAFF. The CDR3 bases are TGCGCCAGCAGCCAGATTACCGGGACAGGAAAATCATTTTTCCTCGCGAACACTGAAGCTTTCTTT.

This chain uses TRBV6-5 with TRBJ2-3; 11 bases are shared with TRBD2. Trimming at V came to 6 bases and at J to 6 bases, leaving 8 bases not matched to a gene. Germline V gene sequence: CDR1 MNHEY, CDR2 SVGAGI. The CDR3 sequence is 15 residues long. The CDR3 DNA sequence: TGTGCCAGCAGAGCTAGCGGGAGGTTCGGGGATACGCAGTATTTT. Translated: CASRASGRFGDTQYF.

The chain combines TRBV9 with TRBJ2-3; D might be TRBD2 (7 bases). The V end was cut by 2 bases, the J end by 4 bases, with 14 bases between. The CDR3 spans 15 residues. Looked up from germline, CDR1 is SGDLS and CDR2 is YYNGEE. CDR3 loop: CASSVTTGRADTQYF. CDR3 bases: TGTGCCAGCAGCGTCACCACAGGGAGGGCAGATACGCAGTATTTT.

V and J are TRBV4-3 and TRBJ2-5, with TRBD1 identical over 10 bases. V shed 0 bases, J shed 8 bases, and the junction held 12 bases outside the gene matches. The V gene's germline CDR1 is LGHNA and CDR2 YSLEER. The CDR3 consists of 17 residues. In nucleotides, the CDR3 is TGCGCCAGCAGCCAAGATTTTAATATCGGGACAGGGGACACCCAGTACTTC. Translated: CASSQDFNIGTGDTQYF.